These 7 T cell receptor beta chains share one sample of origin, sequenced in a study of Ad26.COV2.S vaccination and SARS-CoV-2 variants. Profiling relied on immunoSEQ multiplex PCR, and the TCRdb table lists in-frame clones only, not all of them. The sample lists about 390,000 clones; approximately 91% were seen once. Stated treatment: about 20 received Ad26.COV2.S at low or high dose, single or two shots; about 5 received placebo; per-sample allocation not given. The samples were gathered on day 63 after the first injection of vaccine or placebo. Specimen: peripheral blood, collected in a trial of Ad26.COV2.S vaccine versus placebo. The source is a person between 18 and 60 years old who received the Ad26.COV2.S COVID-19 vaccine or a placebo.

The chain uses TRBV2 and TRBJ1-3, with D hard to call. V was pared by 4 bases and J by 3 bases, with 10 bases between. Germline V gene sequence: CDR1 SNHLY, CDR2 FYNNEI. The CDR3 contains 14 residues. The CDR3 DNA is TGTGCCAGCAGTGCGCAGGATTTTGGAAACACCATATATTTT. Amino acids: CASSAQDFGNTIYF.

The chain carries TRBV9 and TRBJ2-3; D unclear. V lost 3 bases, J lost 5 bases, and 7 bases lay in between. This CDR3 region has 12 residues. Looked up from germline, CDR1 is SGDLS and CDR2 is YYNGEE. In nucleotides, the CDR3 is TGTGCCAGCAGCGCCGAACTAGATACGCAGTATTTT. It translates to CASSAELDTQYF.

J is TRBJ1-1 and V is TRBV4-1; D remains ambiguous. CDR1 and CDR2 (germline): MGHRA, YSYEKL. V gave up 4 bases and J gave up 4 bases, with 16 bases separating them. The CDR3 totals 15 residues. The CDR3 here is CASSPPRGGRTEAFF. CDR3 in DNA: TGCGCCAGCAGCCCCCCCCGGGGAGGACGCACTGAAGCTTTCTTT.

The gene calls are TRBV5-1 and TRBJ1-2; 9 bases are shared with TRBD1. Per germline, CDR1 SGHRS and CDR2 YFSETQ. This CDR3 comprises 15 residues. The trim removed 3 bases at V and 1 base at J, leaving 4 bases unmatched. The CDR3: CASSSGTGLNYGYTF. The CDR3 nucleotides read TGCGCCAGCAGCTCCGGGACAGGGCTTAACTATGGCTACACCTTC.

The genes are TRBV12-2 and TRBJ1-1. TRBV12-2 is recorded as a pseudogene. This CDR3 is built from 14 residues. CDR3 in DNA: TGTGCAAGTCGCTTGGGAACCGGGAGTGTAGAAGCTTTCTTT. It is translated as CASRLGTGSVEAFF.

The chain joins TRBV9 to TRBJ2-1, with D possibly matching TRBD1 (5 bases). Germline CDR1 is SGDLS and CDR2 is YYNGEE. Trimming cost V 6 bases and J 9 bases, with 22 bases left between them. This CDR3 is 15 amino acids long. In nucleotides, the CDR3 is TGTGCCAGCAACACAGCAGGGTGGGGCAACGTTGAGCAGTTCTTC. Translation gives CASNTAGWGNVEQFF.

V is TRBV21-1 and J is TRBJ2-5; TRBD1 is the table's D call, not checked against the DNA. TRBV21-1 is classified as a pseudogene. This CDR3 spans 12 amino acids. CDR3 DNA sequence: TGTGCCAGCAGCAAACAGGGGGAGACCCAGTACTTC. It codes for CASSKQGETQYF.